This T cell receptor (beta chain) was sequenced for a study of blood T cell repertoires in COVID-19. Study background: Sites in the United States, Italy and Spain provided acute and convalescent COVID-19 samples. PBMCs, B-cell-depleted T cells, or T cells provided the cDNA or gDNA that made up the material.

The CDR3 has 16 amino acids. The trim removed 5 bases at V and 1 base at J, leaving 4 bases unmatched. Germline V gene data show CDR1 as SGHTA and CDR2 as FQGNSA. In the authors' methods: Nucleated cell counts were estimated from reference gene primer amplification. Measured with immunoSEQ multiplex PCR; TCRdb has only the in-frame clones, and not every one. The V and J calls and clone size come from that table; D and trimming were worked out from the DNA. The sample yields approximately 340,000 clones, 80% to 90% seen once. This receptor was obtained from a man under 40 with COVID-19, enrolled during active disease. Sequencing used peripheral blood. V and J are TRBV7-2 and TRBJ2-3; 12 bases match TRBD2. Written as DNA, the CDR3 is TGTGCCAGCAGCCCATCTAGCGGGGGGGGCACAGATACGCAGTATTTT. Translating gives CASSPSSGGGTDTQYF.